The 5 T cell receptor beta chains given below trace back to one sample, sequenced in a study of blood T cell repertoires in COVID-19. Clones were sequenced by immunoSEQ multiplex PCR, and TCRdb holds only the in-frame ones, with some missing. The sample yields about 260,000 clones, 84% seen once. Sequencing was done on a sample of peripheral blood. The source of these receptors is a man in his fifties or sixties with acute or convalescent COVID-19.

The rearrangement uses TRBV27 and TRBJ1-4; D ambiguous. Germline assignment: CDR1 MNHEY and CDR2 SMNVEV (reference sequence). Trimming pared 0 bases from V and 8 bases from J, leaving 7 bases between. The CDR3 totals 13 residues. Here the CDR3 reads CASSLSSWEKLFF. The CDR3, as DNA: TGTGCCAGCAGTTTATCGAGTTGGGAAAAACTGTTTTTT. Supplemented by reference TRBV27 and TRBJ1-4, the full variable domain reads EAQVTQNPRYLITVTGKKLTVTCSQNMNHEYMSWYRQDPGLGLRQIYYSMNVEVTDKGDVPEGYKVSRKEKRNFPLILESPSPNQTSLYFCASSLSSWEKLFFGSGTQLSVL.

The rearrangement joins TRBV7-9 to TRBJ2-1; TRBD2 matches at 9 bases. The CDR3 is made up of 15 amino acids. CDR1 is SEHNR and CDR2 is FQNEAQ in the germline V gene (reference sequence). V lost 2 bases to trimming and J lost 7 bases; unmatched junction nucleotides: 6. The CDR3 DNA follows: TGTGCCAGCAGCTTAAGGAGCGGGAGGTTAAATGAGCAGTTCTTC. Translated: CASSLRSGRLNEQFF.

The chain employs TRBV7-3 and TRBJ2-3, with 12 bases lining up with TRBD2. J was trimmed by 7 bases and V by 5 bases; bases with no gene match: 7. Germline loops: CDR1 SGHTA, CDR2 FQGTGA. The CDR3 length is 15 residues. CDR3 nucleotide sequence: TGTGCCAGCAGCCTACTAGCGGGGGGATGGAATACGCAGTATTTT. It specifies CASSLLAGGWNTQYF.

The V call is TRBV10-3, the J call TRBJ1-1, with D unresolved. The germline V gene has CDR1 ENHRY and CDR2 SYGVKD. V lost 6 bases and J lost 0, with 14 bases in between. The length of the CDR3 is 15 residues. Here the CDR3 DNA reads TGTGCCATCAGGAACCGGCAGGCTTTGAACACTGAAGCTTTCTTT. It specifies CAIRNRQALNTEAFF.

This clone was observed a single time. The rearrangement links TRBV30 to TRBJ2-6; D is ambiguous. V shed 3 bases and J shed 1 base, with 4 bases lying between them. The CDR3 sequence is 13 residues long. Germline CDR1 reads GTSNPN; CDR2 reads SVGIG (reference sequence). CDR3 in DNA: TGTGCCTGGAGGGCATCTGGGGCCAACGTCCTGACTTTC. This gives the protein CAWRASGANVLTF.